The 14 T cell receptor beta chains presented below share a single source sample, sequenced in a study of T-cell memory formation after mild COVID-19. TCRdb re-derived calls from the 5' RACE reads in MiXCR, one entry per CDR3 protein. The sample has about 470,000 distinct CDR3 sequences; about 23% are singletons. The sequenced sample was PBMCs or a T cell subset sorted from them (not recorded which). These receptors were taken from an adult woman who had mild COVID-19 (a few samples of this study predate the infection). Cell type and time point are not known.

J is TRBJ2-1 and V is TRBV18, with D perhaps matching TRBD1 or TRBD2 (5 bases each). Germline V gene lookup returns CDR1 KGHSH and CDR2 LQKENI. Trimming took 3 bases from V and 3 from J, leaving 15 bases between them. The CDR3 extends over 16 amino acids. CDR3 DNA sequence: TGTGCCAGCTCACCCGGAGGCGCGACAGTCTACAATGAGCAGTTCTTC. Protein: CASSPGGATVYNEQFF.

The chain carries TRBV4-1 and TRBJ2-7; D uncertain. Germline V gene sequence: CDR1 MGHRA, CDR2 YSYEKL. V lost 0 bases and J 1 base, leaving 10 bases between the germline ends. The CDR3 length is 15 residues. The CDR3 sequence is CASSQDSAGSYEQYF. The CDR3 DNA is TGCGCCAGCAGCCAAGATTCCGCCGGGTCCTACGAGCAGTACTTC.

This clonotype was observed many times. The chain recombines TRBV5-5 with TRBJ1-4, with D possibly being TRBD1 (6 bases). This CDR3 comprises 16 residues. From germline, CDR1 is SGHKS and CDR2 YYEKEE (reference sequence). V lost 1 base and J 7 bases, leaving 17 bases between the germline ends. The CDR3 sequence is CASSLRGEFMAEKLFF. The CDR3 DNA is TGTGCCAGCAGCTTGAGGGGGGAATTCATGGCTGAAAAACTGTTTTTT.

The chain's CDR3 is CASSLAIGWVVAYEQFF. The CDR3 bases are TGTGCCAGCAGCTTAGCGATTGGTTGGGTGGTAGCATATGAGCAGTTCTTC. This rearrangement joins TRBV7-8 to TRBJ2-1, with no clear D. The V gene lost 0 bases and the J gene lost 8 bases, with 20 bases spanning the gap. The CDR3 is 17 residues long. Germline loops: CDR1 SGHVS, CDR2 FQNEAQ.

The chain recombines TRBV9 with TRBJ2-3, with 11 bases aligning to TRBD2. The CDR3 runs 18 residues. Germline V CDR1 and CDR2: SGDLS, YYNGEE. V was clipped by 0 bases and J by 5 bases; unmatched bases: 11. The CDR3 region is CASSVGHGTSGRGDTQYF. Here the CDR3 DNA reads TGTGCCAGCAGCGTAGGCCATGGGACTAGCGGAAGAGGAGATACGCAGTATTTT.

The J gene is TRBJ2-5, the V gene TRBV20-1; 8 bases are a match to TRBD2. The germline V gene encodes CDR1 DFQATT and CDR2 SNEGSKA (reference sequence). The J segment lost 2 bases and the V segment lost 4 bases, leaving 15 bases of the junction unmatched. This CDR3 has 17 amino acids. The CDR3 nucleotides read TGCAGTGCTATGCCCCTCCTTCCGGGGGGGGATCAAGAGACCCAGTACTTC. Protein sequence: CSAMPLLPGGDQETQYF.

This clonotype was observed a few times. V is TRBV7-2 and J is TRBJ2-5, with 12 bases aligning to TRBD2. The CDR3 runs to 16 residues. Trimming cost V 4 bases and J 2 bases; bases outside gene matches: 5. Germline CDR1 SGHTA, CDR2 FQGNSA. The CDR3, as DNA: TGTGCCAGCAGCTACGGACTAGCGGGGTCTCAAGAGACCCAGTACTTC. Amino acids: CASSYGLAGSQETQYF.

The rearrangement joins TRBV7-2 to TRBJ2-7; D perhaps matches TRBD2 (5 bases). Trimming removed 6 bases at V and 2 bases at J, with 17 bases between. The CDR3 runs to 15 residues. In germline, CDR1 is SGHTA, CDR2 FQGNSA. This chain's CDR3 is CASSYGLNRPYEQYF. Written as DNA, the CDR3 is TGTGCCAGCAGTTACGGACTTAATAGACCCTACGAGCAGTACTTC.

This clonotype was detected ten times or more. As DNA, the CDR3 is TGTGCCAGCAGCTTAGTGGCCCAGCGGGCTTACTACAATGAGCAGTTCTTC. Protein sequence: CASSLVAQRAYYNEQFF. This chain joins TRBV7-2 and TRBJ2-1, with D perhaps matching TRBD2 (6 bases). The CDR3 covers 17 residues. V lost 1 base to trimming and J lost 3 bases, with 16 bases between them. The V gene's germline CDR1 is SGHTA and CDR2 FQGNSA.

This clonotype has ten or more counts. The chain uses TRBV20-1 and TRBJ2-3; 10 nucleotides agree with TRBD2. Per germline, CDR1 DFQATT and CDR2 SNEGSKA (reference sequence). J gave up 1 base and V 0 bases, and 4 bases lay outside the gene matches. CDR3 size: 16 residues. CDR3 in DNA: TGCAGTGCTAGAGATTACGGACTAGCGGGCACAGATACGCAGTATTTT. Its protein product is CSARDYGLAGTDTQYF.

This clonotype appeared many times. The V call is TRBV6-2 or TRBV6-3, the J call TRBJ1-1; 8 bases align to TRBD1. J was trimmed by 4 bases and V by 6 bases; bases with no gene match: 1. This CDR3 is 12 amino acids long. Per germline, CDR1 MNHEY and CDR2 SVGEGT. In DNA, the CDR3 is TGTGCCAGCAGGGACAGGGTCACTGAAGCTTTCTTT. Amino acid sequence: CASRDRVTEAFF.

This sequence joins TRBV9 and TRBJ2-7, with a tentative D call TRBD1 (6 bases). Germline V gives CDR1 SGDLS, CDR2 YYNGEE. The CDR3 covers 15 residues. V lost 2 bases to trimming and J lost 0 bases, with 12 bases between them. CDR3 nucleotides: TGTGCCAGCAGCGTGGACAGCCTAAGCTCCTACGAGCAGTACTTC. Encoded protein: CASSVDSLSSYEQYF.

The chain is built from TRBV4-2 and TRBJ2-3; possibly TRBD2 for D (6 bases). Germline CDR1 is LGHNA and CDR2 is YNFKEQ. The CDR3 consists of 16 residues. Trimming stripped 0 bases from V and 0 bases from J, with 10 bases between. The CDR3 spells CASSQDGGLSTDTQYF. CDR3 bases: TGTGCCAGCAGCCAAGATGGGGGACTTAGCACAGATACGCAGTATTTT.

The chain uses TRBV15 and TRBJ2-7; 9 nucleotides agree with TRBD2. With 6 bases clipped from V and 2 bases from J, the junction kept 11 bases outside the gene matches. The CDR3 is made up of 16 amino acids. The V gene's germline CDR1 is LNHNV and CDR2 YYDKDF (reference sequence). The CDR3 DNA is TGTGCCACCAGGCGCGATACGGGACTAGCTGCCTACGAGCAGTACTTC. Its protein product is CATRRDTGLAAYEQYF.